This TCR beta chain was sequenced in a study of shared clonotypes between healthy human individuals. TCRdb keeps only in-frame clones here, not all; method: immunoSEQ multiplex PCR. The sample shows fewer than 850,000 clones, about 90% of them seen only once. The CDR3 sequence is 15 residues long. Germline V gene data show CDR1 as LNHNV and CDR2 as YYDKDF (reference sequence). The ends were cut back, 1 base at V and 3 bases at J, with 9 bases in the middle. What was sequenced was memory CD8+ T cells from PBMCs. The sample's subset: CD45RO+ cells pooled with CCR7-negative TemRA cells. The chain joins TRBV15 to TRBJ1-4; D is perhaps TRBD1 (5 bases). The source of this sequence is a man aged 18 to 30 in good health. Some clones in this sample may be carry-over from other donors' samples. The CDR3, as DNA: TGTGCCACCAGCAGAGGGGGGAGGTCTAATGAAAAACTGTTTTTT. Residues: CATSRGGRSNEKLFF.